The rows below give T cell receptor beta chains drawn from one sample of a study of long-term antiretroviral therapy in people with HIV. The method was immunoSEQ multiplex PCR; TCRdb's version includes in-frame clones alone and lacks a portion of them. The profile shows 21,000 or so clones, more than 75% of them singletons. The material was unsorted PBMCs, obtained 2.3 years after starting antiretroviral therapy. All receptors derive from a man between 60 and 70 years old with HIV. CDR3s include the opening cysteine and the closing phenylalanine or tryptophan. The D gene is left open where the match is weak. Some rows have no size entry. The others give once, few or many, or a class for an expanded clone.

TRBD1,15,TRBJ1-2,TRBV28,.,TGTGCCAGCAGTCCACCCGGTACCGGGACAGGGTCCTGCACCTTC,CASSPPGTGTGSCTF
TRBD2,15,TRBJ2-5,TRBV6-6,.,TGTGCCAGCAGTTACTTGCGGGAGGGTGCAGAGACCCAGTACTTC,CASSYLREGAETQYF
.,14,TRBJ1-1,TRBV9,.,TGTGCCAGCAGCGTAGTAGCAGGGAACACTGAAGCTTTCTTT,CASSVVAGNTEAFF
.,15,TRBJ1-2,TRBV19,.,TGTGCCAGTAGTATAGATCGCGTTGGCCCGAATGGCTACACCTTC,CASSIDRVGPNGYTF
TRBD2,15,TRBJ2-1,TRBV4-3,.,TGCGCCAGCAGCCATGAGGGACTAGCGGGCAATGAGCAGTTCTTC,CASSHEGLAGNEQFF
.,16,TRBJ2-3,TRBV4-1,.,TGCGCCAGCAGCCAGCCCCTATCGGGTCCCTCAGATACGCAGTATTTT,CASSQPLSGPSDTQYF
.,17,TRBJ2-7,TRBV9,.,TGTGCCAGCAGCCTCACAAGTGGAGGGGGCGGTCGGGACGAGCAGTACTTC,CASSLTSGGGGRDEQYF
.,18,TRBJ2-3,TRBV5-1,.,TGCGCCAGCAGCTCATCCGGGACGAGTGATTCTAGCACAGATACGCAGTATTTT,CASSSSGTSDSSTDTQYF
.,14,TRBJ1-5,TRBV4-1,few,TGCGCCAGCAGCCAAGAGGCAACAGGTCAGCCCCAGCATTTT,CASSQEATGQPQHF
.,15,TRBJ2-3,TRBV28,.,TGTGCCAGCAGTTTCCGGGGGGCGGGAACAGATACGCAGTATTTT,CASSFRGAGTDTQYF
.,15,TRBJ1-1,TRBV7-2,.,TGTGCCAGCAGCTCTAACCGGGGAATTTCCCCTGAAGCTTTCTTT,CASSSNRGISPEAFF
.,19,TRBJ1-6,TRBV5-1,.,TGCGCCAGCAGCTTAGTCGGCAGGGGTGCGAGCTCCTATAATTCACCCCTCCACTTT,CASSLVGRGASSYNSPLHF
.,15,TRBJ2-3,TRBV11-3,.,TGTGCCAGCAGCTCTCGGGGCAGAGCTACAGATACGCAGTATTTT,CASSSRGRATDTQYF
.,17,TRBJ1-3,TRBV5-6,.,TGTGCCAGCAGCTTGGTAGGGGCAGTAAGAAATGGAAACACCATATATTTT,CASSLVGAVRNGNTIYF
TRBD1,16,TRBJ2-7,TRBV4-1,.,TGCGCCAGCAGCCTTATTGTGGGACAGGGAACCTACGAGCAGTACTTC,CASSLIVGQGTYEQYF
.,16,TRBJ1-3,TRBV6-5,.,TGTGCCAGCAGTTACTCGGGCATGGCGGATGGAAACACCATATATTTT,CASSYSGMADGNTIYF
.,14,TRBJ2-7,TRBV5-5,.,TGTGCCAGCAGCCGATTGGGACAAAACTACGAGCAGTACTTC,CASSRLGQNYEQYF
TRBD1,15,TRBJ2-6,TRBV6-1,.,TGTGCCAGCCCCGCGGAAACAGGGGGCTCCAACGTCCTGACTTTC,CASPAETGGSNVLTF
.,13,TRBJ2-2,TRBV18,.,TGTGCCAGCTCACCGGACTCCACCGGGGAGCTGTTTTTT,CASSPDSTGELFF
.,15,TRBJ2-7,TRBV19,.,TGTGCCAGTAGTCCCTCTGGAGGGCCCGGGTACGAGCAGTACTTC,CASSPSGGPGYEQYF
TRBD1,16,TRBJ2-4,TRBV5-1,.,TGCGCCAGCAGCCCGAGAACCGGGACAGGCACAAACATTCAGTACTTC,CASSPRTGTGTNIQYF
.,14,TRBJ1-2,TRBV5-5,.,TGTGCCAGCAGCCCAGGTCCCGGCTCGGGTGGCTACACCTTC,CASSPGPGSGGYTF
.,14,TRBJ1-4,TRBV7-9,.,TGTGCCAGCAGCTTTCTCAGGTCAGGAGAAAAACTGTTTTTT,CASSFLRSGEKLFF
TRBD1,15,TRBJ2-7,TRBV6-5,.,TGTGCCAGCAGACGACAGGGGGCTTACTCCTACGAGCAGTACTTC,CASRRQGAYSYEQYF
.,13,TRBJ1-2,TRBV6-5,.,TGTGCCAGCAGTTACTCAAGGATTTCTGGCTACACCTTC,CASSYSRISGYTF
TRBD2,16,TRBJ2-1,TRBV2,.,TGTGCCAGCAGTGCTGGACTAGCGGCAACCTACAATGAGCAGTTCTTC,CASSAGLAATYNEQFF
.,15,TRBJ1-1,TRBV7-2,.,TGTGCCAGCAGCTTACGACAGGCCCTGGGCACTGAAGCTTTCTTT,CASSLRQALGTEAFF
.,13,TRBJ1-4,TRBV2,few,TGTGCCCAGGGAAGGGCAACTAATGAAAAACTGTTTTTT,CAQGRATNEKLFF
TRBD2,12,TRBJ2-4,TRBV7-2,once,TGTGCCAGCAGTCGCGGGGGGAACATTCAGTACTTC,CASSRGGNIQYF
.,15,TRBJ1-3,TRBV30,.,TGTGCCTGGGGCATAACAGGCCACTCTGGAAACACCATATATTTT,CAWGITGHSGNTIYF